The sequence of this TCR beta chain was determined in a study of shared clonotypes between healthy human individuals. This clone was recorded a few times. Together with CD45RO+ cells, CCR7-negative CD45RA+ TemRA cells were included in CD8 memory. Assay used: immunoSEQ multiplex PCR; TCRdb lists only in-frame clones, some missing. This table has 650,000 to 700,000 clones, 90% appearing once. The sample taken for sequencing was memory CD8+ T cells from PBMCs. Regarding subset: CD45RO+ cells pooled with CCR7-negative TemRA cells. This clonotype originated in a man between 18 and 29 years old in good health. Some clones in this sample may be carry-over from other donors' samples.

This CDR3 is CASKNWANTGELFF. The CDR3, as DNA: TGTGCCAGCAAAAATTGGGCGAACACCGGGGAGCTGTTTTTT. The V call is TRBV27, the J call TRBJ2-2; D gene unclear. Germline V gene sequence: CDR1 MNHEY, CDR2 SMNVEV (reference sequence). The CDR3 runs 14 residues. Trimming stripped 7 bases from V and 0 bases from J, with 9 bases between.